Sequencing of this T cell receptor beta chain was carried out in a study of regulatory T cells in long-lasting Graves disease (dated by TCRdb to the early 2020s). For context, the study as a whole: In the newly diagnosed Graves' disease group, patients had been taking antithyroid drugs for less than 3 months. Peripheral blood TCR sequencing and RNA sequencing compared persistent Graves' disease patients with newly diagnosed Graves' disease patients. The study took place in China and was registered as a clinical trial. A total of about 35 samples underwent TCR sequencing, from about 13 patients with persistent Graves' disease and 20 or so patients with newly diagnosed Graves' disease.

The full study reports these points: Preferential use of TRBV28, TRBJ1-2 and TRBJ2-5 was observed in persistent disease, whereas TRBV20-1 and TRBJ2-1 were favored in newly diagnosed disease. Patients with persistent disease shared more public clonotypes (fewer than 3,000) than newly diagnosed patients did (about 1,000). The study examined only peripheral blood because the primary lesion, thyroid tissue, could not be accessed. Compared with newly diagnosed patients, persistent Graves' disease patients had lower TCR Shannon entropy and fewer highly expanded clones, which suggests clonal expansion. Sequencing and analysis were limited to the TCR beta chain. The authors noted that the small sample size was a limitation that may lower accuracy.

This specimen's time point label, per the study, means: newly diagnosed GD, antithyroid drugs for less than 3 months. RNA was extracted from PBMCs in TRIzol for both TCR sequencing and RNA sequencing. The diagnosis of Graves' disease followed American Thyroid Association guidelines. Recruitment of patients was carried out at an endocrinology department in Xi'an, China. Each patient gave 7 to 9.5 milliliters of peripheral blood, collected in an EDTA anticoagulant tube. Ficoll Paque Plus density gradient separation was used to isolate PBMCs, and no additional T cell sorting was done. RNA quality was checked with an Agilent 2100 Bioanalyzer and agarose gel, and concentration with a NanoDrop 2000. The receptor library was made with multiplex PCR. TCRdb lists the instrument as Illumina HiSeq 4000. To build TCR beta libraries, CDR3 regions were amplified by Arm-PCR using iRepertoire HTBI primers. PCR products were gel purified before sequencing. The paper's processing steps were these. Gene usage analysis of CDR3 amino acid clonotypes relied on the roughly 60 TRBV and more than twelve TRBJ segments identified across samples. COPE and FqMerger were used to merge filtered high-quality paired reads into contigs. BLAST was used to align contigs to the IMGT TRBV, TRBD and TRBJ reference genes, and CDR3 was defined following IMGT. Clonotypes above 0.1% frequency were classified as highly expanded clones. Repertoire diversity was measured by Shannon entropy, and V-J evenness by the Gini coefficient. Public clonotypes were defined as clonotypes shared by more than one individual. The public sequencing data were trimmed at Q25 with fastp and processed into clonotypes with MiXCR by TCRdb, which kept only in-frame beta chains. Under each unique CDR3 protein, matching rows form one entry showing the most common genes and DNA. It is TCRdb's table, rather than the study itself, that gives the V and J calls and clone size. Recorded for this sample are about 530,000 distinct CDR3 sequences; roughly 15% of them occurred a single time. Approximately 25% of the sample comes from the top ten.

Of note for this clonotype: Its antigen is not yet known. It has no much larger one-base neighbor in the sample; base qualities were not kept.

V loses 7 bases at its end and J loses 2 bases; junction bases beyond the gene matches: 8. The CDR3 numbers 15 residues from cysteine through phenylalanine. Just CDR3 DNA is preserved here, 45 bases in frame from base 1. CDR1 and CDR2 were assigned from the germline V gene (reference sequence) as LNHDA and SQIVND. These data were also filed under a second study, of T cells in Graves' hyperthyroidism and ophthalmopathy. In that second paper, the authors write: Stable Graves' hyperthyroidism was defined as the absence of progression to ophthalmopathy over 18 months of follow-up. Hyperthyroidism patients were aged 18 to 65 years and newly diagnosed, with disease duration of less than 2 months. Patients with uncontrolled infections, other autoimmune diseases, pregnancy or lactation were excluded. Clinical symptoms, serum thyroxine and TRAb, thyroid ultrasound, and orbital computed tomography formed the basis for the diagnoses. The first round of RT-PCR for the TCR CDR3 was performed with the HTBI primer set and the Qiagen OneStep RT-PCR kit. Blood samples also contained most of the expanded thyroid clonotypes (frequency above 0.001), which suggests that blood repertoires may reflect thyroid immune responses. Ophthalmopathy was separated from stable hyperthyroidism by a 13 V-J signature model, with over 85% sensitivity and just over 81% specificity obtained in cross-validation and 80%/75% obtained in testing. In validation, the model predicted progression to ophthalmopathy with approximately 69% sensitivity and 72% to 85% specificity, a median of 6.5 months before onset. A discovery cohort of about 95 patients, roughly 45 with Graves' ophthalmopathy and approximately 57 with stable Graves' hyperthyroidism, was used to find distinguishing TCR V-J signatures. Prospective prediction of ophthalmopathy was tested in an independent validation cohort consisting of 18 hyperthyroidism patients and approximately 16 patients who later progressed to ophthalmopathy. The 95 to 100 discovery patients were divided at random into training and test sets in a 7:3 ratio. Thyroid tissue and blood T-cell repertoires from roughly six Graves' hyperthyroidism patients were also compared in the study. After blood sampling, hyperthyroidism patients were treated with methimazole at a starting dose of 30 mg daily, and ophthalmopathy patients were treated with high-dose intravenous methylprednisolone. A second multiplex PCR round built the libraries, followed by size selection and purification. Sequencing of the libraries was done on an Illumina HiSeq2000 using paired-end 100 bp reads. SOAPnuke was used to process the raw data, throwing out any read that contained adapters or uncalled bases, had a mean Phred below 15, or lacked an exact constant-primer or identifier match. High-quality paired reads were merged with COPE v1.2.5, and unique nucleotide sequences were defined as clonotypes. MiTCR v1.1 was used to align the clonotypes against IMGT TRBV, TRBD and TRBJ reference segments. The analysis was restricted to V-J combinations with a frequency above 0.0001, which together covered 99.2% of the repertoires. The TCS score was defined as F50 (clonal expansion) divided by E x V (chaos), with BLOSUM62-based TCRdist calculated between CDR3 peptides within each V-J. Welch's t-statistics and random forest reduced 500 to 550 V-J features to about 13, which were used in a naive Bayes classifier (R e1071). No statistical method was used to set the sample size in advance, and investigators knew the group allocation. TCR Vbeta CDR3 sequencing of some 140 peripheral blood samples (over 40 ophthalmopathy, roughly 74 hyperthyroidism and approximately 17 progressor patients) is reported in the paper.

The TCR comes from a woman aged 35 to 59 with Graves disease. Donor details come from another sample of the same person, matched by shared clones. Sequencing was performed on peripheral blood mononuclear cells (PBMCs), taken at new diagnosis, from a patient treated with antithyroid drugs. The rearranged segments are TRBV19 and TRBJ2-3, with TRBD2 identical over 8 junction bases. The DNA sequence reads TGTGCCAGTAAAGAGCGGGGGTCGATCACAGATACGCAGTATTTT. It translates as CASKERGSITDTQYF.